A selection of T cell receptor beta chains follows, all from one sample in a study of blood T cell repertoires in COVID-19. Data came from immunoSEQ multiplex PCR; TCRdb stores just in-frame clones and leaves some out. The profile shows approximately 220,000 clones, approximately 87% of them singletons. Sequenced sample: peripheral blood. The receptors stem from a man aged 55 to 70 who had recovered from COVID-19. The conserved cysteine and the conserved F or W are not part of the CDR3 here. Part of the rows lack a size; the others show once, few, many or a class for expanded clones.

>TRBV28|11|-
ASSQGGTEEAF
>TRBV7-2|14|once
ASSHGAPSSGYEQY
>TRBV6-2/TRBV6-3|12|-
ASSLGQTNQPQH
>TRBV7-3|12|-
ASSGDRSYNEQF
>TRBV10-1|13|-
ASSPDRDSNQPQH
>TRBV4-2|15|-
ASARGTGTSGGETQY
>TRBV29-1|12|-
SVEGGGSSYEQY
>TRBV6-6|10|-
ASSNRRTGIK
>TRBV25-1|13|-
ASSEEQGSRYEQY
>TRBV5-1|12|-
ASRAGTSTDTQY
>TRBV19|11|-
ASSIGNYNEQF
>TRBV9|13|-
ASSVGGAGYQPQH
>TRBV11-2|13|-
ASSDLAVPYNEQF
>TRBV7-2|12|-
ASSVGQGSYEQY
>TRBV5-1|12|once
ASEGTGGPGELF
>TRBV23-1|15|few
ASSQSTPPSSYNEQF
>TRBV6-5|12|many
ASSSPGLGEKLF
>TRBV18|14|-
ASSYQEQGTGDTQY
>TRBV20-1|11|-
SASRDRVGELF
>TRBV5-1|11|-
ASRGQEDTEAF
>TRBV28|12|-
ASDVGQFNQPQH
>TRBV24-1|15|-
ATSDGTSGRAGNEQF
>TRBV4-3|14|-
ASSQDSGGAGYGYT
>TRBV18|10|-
ASPGRTGELF
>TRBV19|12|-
ASGRTGLLEKLF
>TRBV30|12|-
ACQVIANTGELF
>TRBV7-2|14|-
ASSLGTGFRRETQY
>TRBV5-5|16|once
ASSPLIGGGFSGNTIY
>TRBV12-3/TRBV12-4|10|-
ASSKMNTEAF
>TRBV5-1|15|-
ASSPSRGQASYNEQF
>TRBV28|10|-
ASSPKVYEQY
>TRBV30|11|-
AWTGDSNQPQH
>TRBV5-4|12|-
ASSFLQGTYGYT
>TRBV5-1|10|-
ASSLSFNEQF
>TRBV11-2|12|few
ASSRGQGSYEQY
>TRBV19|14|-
ASSSLTSGVYNEQF
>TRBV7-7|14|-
ASSLGSGLGQETQY